The 29 T cell receptor beta chains reported below all come from one sample, sequenced in a study of blood T cell repertoires in COVID-19. TCRdb's copy holds only in-frame clones and misses some; the assay was immunoSEQ multiplex PCR. The sample holds roughly 52,000 clones; 70% to 85% are singletons and the top ten take about 9.9%. Specimen: peripheral blood. The receptors were gathered from a man older than 75 with COVID-19, enrolled during active disease.

V usage is TRBV5-1 and J usage is TRBJ2-1; TRBD2 aligns across 15 bases. The ends lost 4 bases at V and 12 bases at J; junction bases unmatched: 5. Germline V lookup: CDR1 SGHRS, CDR2 YFSETQ. The CDR3 consists of 14 residues. The CDR3 nucleotides read TGCGCCAGCAGCCCGGGACTAGCGGGGGGAGGGCAGTTCTTC. Translating it yields CASSPGLAGGGQFF.

A few counts support this clone. The CDR3 region has the DNA TGTGCCAGCAGCCCCAACAGGGTCCCCACCCCCGGGGAGCTGTTTTTT. Its protein is CASSPNRVPTPGELFF. J is TRBJ2-2 and V is TRBV6-2 or TRBV6-3; perhaps TRBD1 as D (6 bases). Germline values: CDR1 MNHEY, CDR2 SVGEGT. Trimming stripped 6 bases from V and 6 bases from J, with 20 bases between. The CDR3 has 16 residues.

This chain joins TRBV28 and TRBJ1-1; TRBD1 might be the D (6 bases). V was pared by 8 bases and J by 3 bases, with 19 bases between. Germline CDR1 and CDR2: MDHEN and SYDVKM. This CDR3 spans 15 amino acids. The CDR3 DNA sequence: TGTGCCAGCGGGACCTTGTACAGGGCCGACACTGAAGCTTTCTTT. It codes for CASGTLYRADTEAFF.

The chain has TRBV4-2 and TRBJ1-1; no firm D call. CDR1 is LGHNA, CDR2 YNFKEQ, per germline. The V end was cut by 2 bases, the J end by 0 bases, with 16 bases between. The CDR3 is made up of 17 amino acids. The CDR3 nucleotides read TGTGCCAGCAGCCAAAGCGGAGATCTAGCCATGAACACTGAAGCTTTCTTT. Protein sequence: CASSQSGDLAMNTEAFF.

The table lists this clone with a count of one. CDR3 residues: CASSPLLIGQGTNTIYF. CDR3 DNA sequence: TGTGCCAGCAGTCCTTTACTGATAGGACAGGGGACAAACACCATATATTTT. V is TRBV27 and J is TRBJ1-3, with TRBD1 identical over 9 bases. Trimming removed 5 bases from V and 6 bases from J; junction bases left unmatched: 14. In germline, CDR1 is MNHEY, CDR2 SMNVEV (reference sequence). This CDR3 region has 17 residues.

The V call is TRBV7-9, the J call TRBJ1-4; D gene uncertain. V lost 5 bases and J 4 bases, leaving 11 bases between the germline ends. CDR1 and CDR2 from the germline V gene are SEHNR and FQNEAQ (reference sequence). This CDR3 is 14 amino acids long. The CDR3 coding sequence is TGTGCCAGCAGCCGGGAGGCCATTAATGAAAAACTGTTTTTT. Its translation is CASSREAINEKLFF. Full variable domain (outside the CDR3, taken from reference TRBV7-9 and TRBJ1-4): DTGVSQNPRHKITKRGQNVTFRCDPISEHNRLYWYRQTLGQGPEFLTYFQNEAQLEKSRLLSDRFSAERPKGSFSTLEIQRTEQGDSAMYLCASSREAINEKLFFGSGTQLSVL.

V usage is TRBV28 and J usage is TRBJ1-2; D uncertain. The germline CDR1 and CDR2 sequences are MDHEN and SYDVKM. V was clipped by 3 bases and J by 4 bases, with 6 bases between them. The CDR3 runs to 12 residues. The chain's CDR3 is CASSFQSYGYTF. For the CDR3, the DNA is TGTGCCAGCAGTTTTCAGTCCTATGGCTACACCTTC.

This chain joins TRBV19 and TRBJ2-1; TRBD1 matches at 7 bases. CDR1 and CDR2 (germline): LNHDA, SQIVND (reference sequence). Losses at the gene ends were 5 bases for V and 0 bases for J; bases not matched to a gene: 4. The CDR3 spans 15 residues. CDR3 in amino acids: CASSPGQYSYNEQFF. The CDR3 nucleotides are TGTGCCAGTAGTCCGGGACAGTACTCCTACAATGAGCAGTTCTTC.

The chain carries TRBV6-5 and TRBJ1-5, with TRBD1 as a possible D gene (5 bases). This CDR3 contains 15 residues. The V end was cut by 4 bases, the J end by 5 bases, with 15 bases between. Germline V lookup: CDR1 MNHEY, CDR2 SVGAGI. The CDR3 loop is CASSLRDLLDQPQHF. In nucleotides, the CDR3 is TGTGCCAGCAGTTTGCGGGACCTCCTAGATCAGCCCCAGCATTTT.

J is TRBJ1-1 and V is TRBV7-8; 9 bases are shared with TRBD1. Germline assignment: CDR1 SGHVS and CDR2 FQNEAQ. The length of the CDR3 is 17 residues. V gave up 5 bases and J gave up 3 bases; unmatched junction bases: 13. The CDR3 DNA reads as TGTGCCAGCAGCAGATCACAGGGGGCTAATTGGGACACTGAAGCTTTCTTT. Its protein product is CASSRSQGANWDTEAFF.

The chain links TRBV12-3 or TRBV12-4 to TRBJ2-2, with D hard to call. Trimming stripped 6 bases from V and 6 bases from J, with 11 bases between. The CDR3 has 13 residues. The chain's CDR3 is CASRFTTAGELFF. The CDR3 nucleotides are TGTGCCAGCAGATTCACCACGGCCGGGGAGCTGTTTTTT.

This clone was recorded once. V is TRBV3-1 (or the pseudogene TRBV3-2) and J is TRBJ1-2; TRBD1 matches 7 bases. Germline loops: CDR1 LGHDT, CDR2 YNNKEL (reference sequence). This CDR3 has 15 residues. Germline trimming cut 0 bases from V and 5 bases from J; bases unmatched to any gene: 6. The CDR3 protein is CASSQDRGQAYGYTF. In DNA form, the CDR3 reads TGTGCCAGCAGCCAAGATAGAGGACAGGCGTATGGCTACACCTTC.

This chain joins TRBV18 and TRBJ1-2; D possibly corresponds to TRBD1 (6 bases). CDR3 length equals 12 residues. The germline gives CDR1 KGHSH, CDR2 LQKENI. The germline V and J ends were trimmed by 6 bases and 1 base, with 6 bases remaining between them. CDR3 coding DNA: TGTGCCAGCTCGGACAGTAACTATGGCTACACCTTC. Its protein product is CASSDSNYGYTF.

The rearrangement uses TRBV5-4 and TRBJ2-5; the match to TRBD2 covers 9 bases. CDR1 and CDR2 from the germline V gene are SGHNT and YYREEE (reference sequence). The CDR3 loop spans 17 amino acids. The J segment lost 7 bases and the V segment lost 2 bases, leaving 15 bases of the junction unmatched. CDR3 coding DNA: TGTGCCAGCAGCTTACCGGCTCGCGGGGGGGCCTCGGGGACCCAGTACTTC. Translated, it gives CASSLPARGGASGTQYF.

The chain couples TRBV9 to TRBJ2-1, with a possible D match to TRBD2 (5 bases). Germline CDR1 is SGDLS and CDR2 is YYNGEE. Between the trimmed V and J ends, which lost 3 bases and 1 base, there was a span of 11 bases. CDR3 size: 15 residues. DNA for the CDR3: TGTGCCAGCAGCGCAGTTAGCGATTCCTACAATGAGCAGTTCTTC. This gives the protein CASSAVSDSYNEQFF.

The chain is built from TRBV7-2 and TRBJ2-5; a weak D match, TRBD2 (5 bases). The CDR3 loop spans 15 amino acids. V lost 5 bases and J 5 bases, leaving 18 bases between the germline ends. Germline V lookup: CDR1 SGHTA, CDR2 FQGNSA. The CDR3 sequence is CASSTGGSTRETQYF. CDR3 in DNA: TGTGCCAGCAGCACGGGTGGGAGTACCCGGGAGACCCAGTACTTC.

V usage is TRBV10-1 and J usage is TRBJ2-1, with D maybe TRBD1 (7 bases). Germline CDR1 WNHNN, CDR2 SYGVQD (reference sequence). The CDR3 is made up of 15 amino acids. Trimming pared 5 bases from V and 7 bases from J, leaving 18 bases between. The CDR3 is CASSPYRGGRNEQFF. CDR3 sequence (DNA): TGCGCCAGCAGTCCTTACAGGGGTGGGAGGAATGAGCAGTTCTTC.

V and J are TRBV2 and TRBJ1-1; a weak D match, TRBD1 (5 bases). Trimming cost V 4 bases and J 4 bases, with 28 bases left between them. Germline V lookup: CDR1 SNHLY, CDR2 FYNNEI. The CDR3 spans 19 residues. Here the CDR3 reads CASSASQGGQQRAGTEAFF. The DNA of the CDR3 is TGTGCCAGCAGTGCGTCCCAGGGAGGTCAGCAAAGGGCAGGCACTGAAGCTTTCTTT.

This chain's CDR3 is CASSYPDRGVETQYF. The CDR3 DNA follows: TGTGCCAGCAGTTATCCGGACAGGGGAGTTGAGACCCAGTACTTC. The gene calls are TRBV6-5 and TRBJ2-5, with TRBD1 matching 9 bases. The CDR3 spans 15 residues. Germline CDR1 MNHEY, CDR2 SVGAGI. Trimming took 3 bases from V and 5 from J; bases not matched to a gene: 7.

This chain connects TRBV3-1 (or the pseudogene TRBV3-2) to TRBJ1-6; TRBD1 is a possible D gene (6 bases). CDR3 size: 15 residues. Per the germline V gene, CDR1 is LGHDT and CDR2 is YNNKEL (reference sequence). The V gene lost 3 bases and the J gene lost 7 bases, with 13 bases spanning the gap. This CDR3 is CASSQRGTPNSPLHF. CDR3 DNA sequence: TGTGCCAGCAGCCAGAGAGGGACACCGAATTCACCCCTCCACTTT.

This clone was counted a single time. The chain links TRBV7-2 to TRBJ1-2; the D gene is possibly TRBD1 (6 bases). CDR3 length: 15 residues. Trimming left V 0 bases short and J 2 bases short, with 10 bases between. Germline loops: CDR1 SGHTA, CDR2 FQGNSA. DNA of the CDR3: TGTGCCAGCAGCTTAGCGGTTGACAGGAACTATGGCTACACCTTC. Amino acids: CASSLAVDRNYGYTF.

The genes are TRBV15 and TRBJ2-5; 8 bases map to TRBD1. With V trimmed by 2 bases and J by 4 bases, 6 bases remained unmatched. Germline assignment: CDR1 LNHNV and CDR2 YYDKDF (reference sequence). CDR3 size: 15 residues. CDR3 in amino acids: CATSRQQGDGETQYF. The CDR3 DNA reads as TGTGCCACCAGCAGACAACAGGGGGATGGAGAGACCCAGTACTTC.

This chain joins TRBV15 and TRBJ1-5; no clear D. The length of the CDR3 is 12 residues. Germline V lookup: CDR1 LNHNV, CDR2 YYDKDF (reference sequence). V was trimmed by 3 bases and J by 5 bases, leaving 5 bases between them. The CDR3 region is CATSSDYQPQHF. The DNA of the CDR3 is TGTGCCACCAGCAGCGACTATCAGCCCCAGCATTTT.

The chain couples TRBV7-6 to TRBJ2-3, with D perhaps matching TRBD1 (5 bases). This CDR3 has 16 amino acids. Germline CDR1 SGHVS, CDR2 FNYEAQ. Trimming shortened V by 6 bases and J by 1 base, and 17 bases separated the two germline ends. CDR3 sequence (DNA): TGTGCCAGCAGTTCCAGCGACAGTTCCCGCACAGATACGCAGTATTTT. It is translated as CASSSSDSSRTDTQYF.

The V and J genes are TRBV30 and TRBJ2-3, with 7 bases that match TRBD1. The CDR3 totals 14 residues. V lost 7 bases to trimming and J lost 2 bases; unmatched junction nucleotides: 9. Germline V gives CDR1 GTSNPN, CDR2 SVGIG (reference sequence). The CDR3 sequence: CALNRDSLTDTQYF. The CDR3 DNA follows: TGTGCCTTGAACCGGGACAGCCTCACAGATACGCAGTATTTT.

The chain carries TRBV5-6 and TRBJ1-4; 7 positions match TRBD1. The CDR3 has 15 amino acids. Trimming took 4 bases from V and 8 from J; bases not matched to a gene: 11. Germline V gene sequence: CDR1 SGHDT, CDR2 YYEEEE. CDR3 coding DNA: TGTGCCAGCAGCGGCCAGACAGGGTATCAGGAAAAACTGTTTTTT. Protein: CASSGQTGYQEKLFF.

This chain links TRBV10-2 with TRBJ1-2; the match to TRBD1 covers 7 bases. The length of the CDR3 is 13 residues. The V gene's germline CDR1 is WSHSY and CDR2 SAAADI. Germline trimming cut 8 bases from V and 5 bases from J; bases unmatched to any gene: 8. The CDR3 sequence is CASCGTATYGYTF. The CDR3 bases are TGCGCCAGCTGCGGGACAGCAACTTATGGCTACACCTTC.

The J gene is TRBJ2-5, the V gene TRBV3-1 (or the pseudogene TRBV3-2); a weak D match, TRBD1 (5 bases). The germline V and J ends were trimmed by 3 bases and 4 bases, with 18 bases remaining between them. The CDR3 is 16 residues long. Germline V gene lookup returns CDR1 LGHDT and CDR2 YNNKEL (reference sequence). The CDR3 region is CASSQWDPLQGETQYF. The DNA of the CDR3 is TGTGCCAGCAGCCAGTGGGATCCCTTGCAGGGAGAGACCCAGTACTTC.

CDR3 in DNA: TGTGCCACCAGTGATCCGAGGACAGGGGGCAATCAGCCCCAGCATTTT. Protein: CATSDPRTGGNQPQHF. The rearrangement links TRBV24-1 to TRBJ1-5; 9 bases map to TRBD1. CDR1 KGHDR and CDR2 SFDVKD come from the germline V gene. Trimming at V came to 3 bases and at J to 2 bases, leaving 4 bases not matched to a gene. CDR3 length equals 16 residues.